The next 17 T cell receptor beta chains were all read from a single sample in a study of beta chain features in type 1 diabetes. Points from the study as a whole: Moderate yet significant TCRB CDR3 shortening was seen in Type 1 diabetes patients in all four CD4+ subsets.

Antigens for these TCRs are unknown. As every portion of the isolated RNA was reverse transcribed, the sequencing read expressed TCRB transcripts. The assay was immunoSEQ multiplex PCR, and TCRdb's table has in-frame clones only and misses some. This table holds 600,000 to 700,000 clones, 13% found once. Sequencing was performed on naive CD4+ T cells from blood. The receptor source for this set is a man aged 18 to 29 with type 1 diabetes.

This clone was seen a few times. J is TRBJ2-7 and V is TRBV30; possibly TRBD1 for D (5 bases). The V and J ends lost 8 bases and 6 bases respectively, with 11 bases between them. Looked up from germline, CDR1 is GTSNPN and CDR2 is SVGIG (reference sequence). The CDR3 is made up of 10 amino acids. CDR3 region: CATGAFEQYF. CDR3 nucleotides: TGTGCCACTGGGGCCTTCGAGCAGTACTTC.

The rearrangement joins TRBV14 to TRBJ2-7; D possibly corresponds to TRBD1 (6 bases). The CDR3 length is 16 residues. The germline gives CDR1 SGHDN, CDR2 FVKESK. V lost 4 bases, J lost 5 bases, and 21 bases lay in between. CDR3: CASSPLQGHVVDEQYF. In DNA, the CDR3 is TGTGCCAGCAGCCCCTTACAGGGCCACGTAGTGGACGAGCAGTACTTC.

The gene calls are TRBV29-1 and TRBJ1-1; D gene unclear. Germline V gene data show CDR1 as SQVTM and CDR2 as ANQGSEA. V lost 4 bases to trimming and J lost 0 bases, with 15 bases between them. The CDR3 is 15 residues long. In DNA form, the CDR3 reads TGCAGCGTTGGAGGAAAGTTTGTGGTGAACACTGAAGCTTTCTTT. Its protein is CSVGGKFVVNTEAFF.

The chain links TRBV7-9 to TRBJ2-6; perhaps TRBD1 as D (5 bases). The CDR3 is made up of 16 amino acids. CDR1 SEHNR and CDR2 FQNEAQ come from the germline V gene (reference sequence). V was trimmed by 7 bases and J by 0 bases, leaving 13 bases between them. The CDR3 is CASTPTARSGANVLTF. Here the CDR3 DNA reads TGTGCCAGCACCCCGACAGCGCGCTCTGGGGCCAACGTCCTGACTTTC.

V and J are TRBV2 and TRBJ2-7, with a weak D call TRBD1 (5 bases). Trimming took off 8 bases at V and 4 bases at J, with 9 bases between the two ends. The V gene's germline CDR1 is SNHLY and CDR2 FYNNEI. CDR3 length equals 11 residues. CDR3 nucleotide sequence: TGTGCCAGCTTACAGGAGTACGAGCAGTACTTC. It specifies CASLQEYEQYF. Full variable domain (missing parts from reference TRBV2 and TRBJ2-7): EPEVTQTPSHQVTQMGQEVILRCVPISNHLYFYWYRQILGQKVEFLVSFYNNEISEKSEIFDDQFSVERPDGSNFTLKIRSTKLEDSAMYFCASLQEYEQYFGPGTRLTVT.

This clone has a single count. The chain employs TRBV4-1 and TRBJ2-5; D is possibly TRBD2 (5 bases). The V end was cut by 0 bases, the J end by 10 bases, with 18 bases between. CDR1 is MGHRA, CDR2 YSYEKL, per germline. The length of the CDR3 is 15 residues. Written as DNA, the CDR3 is TGCGCCAGCAGCCAAGATCCGAAGAGGGAGCGGCACCAGTACTTC. Translated: CASSQDPKRERHQYF.

This clone appeared a few times. Other DNA sequences in the sample encode the same CDR3. The chain uses TRBV6-5 and TRBJ1-2; a possible D gene is TRBD1 (5 bases). V was cut by 2 bases and J by 6 bases, with 7 bases left in between. The germline gives CDR1 MNHEY, CDR2 SVGAGI. The CDR3 has 12 amino acids. The CDR3 here is CASSYGGNGYTF. The CDR3 DNA follows: TGTGCCAGCAGTTACGGGGGAAATGGCTACACCTTC.

On this clone: This sample includes further DNA sequences coding for the same CDR3. The chain recombines TRBV29-1 with TRBJ1-1; no firm D call. The germline gives CDR1 SQVTM, CDR2 ANQGSEA. The CDR3 extends over 13 amino acids. Trimming took 5 bases from V and 0 from J, leaving 10 bases between them. CDR3 loop: CSVSGRMNTEAFF. CDR3 nucleotide sequence: TGCAGCGTTTCGGGCCGCATGAACACTGAAGCTTTCTTT.

This clone was counted only a few times. This chain joins TRBV4-1 and TRBJ2-1, with 8 bases fitting TRBD2. Germline V gives CDR1 MGHRA, CDR2 YSYEKL. V lost 2 bases, J lost 0 bases, and 15 bases stayed unmatched. This CDR3 contains 20 residues. The chain's CDR3 is CASSQPRTSGGYSSYNEQFF. CDR3 DNA: TGCGCCAGCAGCCAACCGCGGACAAGCGGGGGCTATAGCTCCTACAATGAGCAGTTCTTC.

This clone was observed a handful of times. The rearrangement uses TRBV5-4 and TRBJ1-1, with D perhaps matching TRBD1 (5 bases). The CDR3 loop spans 13 amino acids. Trimming stripped 1 base from V and 5 bases from J, with 9 bases between. CDR1 is SGHNT, CDR2 YYREEE, per germline (reference sequence). The CDR3: CASSLYGGTEAFF. The CDR3 coding sequence is TGTGCCAGCAGCTTGTATGGGGGGACTGAAGCTTTCTTT.

This rearrangement joins TRBV10-3 to TRBJ2-7; D call uncertain. The CDR3 is made up of 15 amino acids. Germline CDR1 and CDR2: ENHRY and SYGVKD. V was trimmed by 10 bases and J by 4 bases, leaving 23 bases between them. The CDR3 here is CATANQNSHTYEQYF. In DNA, the CDR3 is TGTGCCACCGCAAACCAGAATTCCCATACTTACGAGCAGTACTTC.

This clone was seen a few times. This chain uses TRBV7-2 with TRBJ2-7; a possible D gene is TRBD2 (6 bases). Germline-derived CDR1 and CDR2 are SGHTA and FQGNSA. The CDR3 covers 15 residues. V lost 3 bases, J lost 0 bases, and 12 bases lay in between. This CDR3 is CASSFGGAISYEQYF. CDR3 nucleotides: TGTGCCAGCAGCTTTGGCGGGGCAATCTCCTACGAGCAGTACTTC. The variable domain in full, with the rest retrieved from reference TRBV7-2 and TRBJ2-7, is GAGVSQSPSNKVTEKGKDVELRCDPISGHTALYWYRQSLGQGLEFLIYFQGNSAPDKSGLPSDRFSAERTGGSVSTLTIQRTQQEDSAVYLCASSFGGAISYEQYFGPGTRLTVT.

The rearrangement joins TRBV5-1 to TRBJ2-5; perhaps TRBD1 as D (6 bases). This CDR3 spans 14 amino acids. V was cut by 3 bases and J by 4 bases, with 13 bases left in between. Germline values: CDR1 SGHRS, CDR2 YFSETQ. In nucleotides, the CDR3 is TGCGCCAGCAGCTGGATTCAGGACAGAGAGACCCAGTACTTC. It specifies CASSWIQDRETQYF.

This clone was seen a handful of times. CDR3 DNA sequence: TGTGCCAGCAGTGAGACATCGGGGGTATCATGGGTCGGGGAGCTGTTTTTT. Its translation: CASSETSGVSWVGELFF. The chain uses TRBV25-1 and TRBJ2-2; possible D gene TRBD2, 6 bases. There are 17 residues in the CDR3. Germline CDR1 is MGHDK and CDR2 is SYGVNS. Trimming stripped 3 bases from V and 7 bases from J, with 21 bases between.

This clone has more than one count but fewer than ten. The chain has TRBV6-1 and TRBJ2-4, with D perhaps matching TRBD1 (6 bases). V was shortened by 8 bases and J by 3 bases, with 11 bases between the two germline ends. Germline loops: CDR1 MNHNS, CDR2 SASEGT. CDR3 length: 13 amino acids. CDR3 sequence (DNA): TGTGCCAGCCACAGGGCTGGCAAAAACATTCAGTACTTC. Its protein is CASHRAGKNIQYF.

This clone was picked up a small number of times. V usage is TRBV29-1 and J usage is TRBJ2-6, with D possibly TRBD1 on 5 matching bases. V was clipped by 5 bases and J by 0 bases, with 11 bases between them. Per the germline V gene, CDR1 is SQVTM and CDR2 is ANQGSEA. CDR3 length equals 15 residues. CDR3 DNA sequence: TGCAGCGTTCAGGGATTGCGCTCTGGGGCCAACGTCCTGACTTTC. Protein sequence: CSVQGLRSGANVLTF.

This clone was seen a handful of times. CDR3 residues: CASSLARFTDTQYF. As DNA, the CDR3 is TGTGCCAGCAGCTTAGCGAGGTTCACAGATACGCAGTATTTT. This sequence joins TRBV7-2 and TRBJ2-3; D gene unclear. This CDR3 comprises 14 residues. Germline values: CDR1 SGHTA, CDR2 FQGNSA. Deletions cut 0 bases from V and 2 bases from J, with 6 bases between.